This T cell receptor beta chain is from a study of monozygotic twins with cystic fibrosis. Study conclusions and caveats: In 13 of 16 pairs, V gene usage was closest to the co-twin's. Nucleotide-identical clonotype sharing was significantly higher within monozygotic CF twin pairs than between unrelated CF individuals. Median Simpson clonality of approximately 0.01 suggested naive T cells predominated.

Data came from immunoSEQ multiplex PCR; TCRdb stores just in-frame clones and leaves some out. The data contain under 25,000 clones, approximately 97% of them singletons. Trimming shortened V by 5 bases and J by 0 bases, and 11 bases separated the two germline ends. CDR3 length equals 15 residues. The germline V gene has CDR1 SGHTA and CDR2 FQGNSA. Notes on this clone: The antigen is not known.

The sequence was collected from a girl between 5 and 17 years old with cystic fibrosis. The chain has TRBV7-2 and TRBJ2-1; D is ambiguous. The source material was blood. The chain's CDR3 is CASSPEASSYNEQFF. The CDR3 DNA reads TGTGCCAGCAGCCCAGAGGCTAGCTCCTACAATGAGCAGTTCTTC.